Following are 20 T cell receptor beta chains from one sample sequenced in a study of T-cell reconstitution after alpha-beta-depleted transplantation in children. A TCRbeta library incorporating unique molecular identifiers was prepared. TCRdb reanalysed the PCR reads using MiXCR and keeps one entry per CDR3 protein. The data show about 400,000 distinct CDR3 sequences, about 20% seen once. Here the sequenced sample was PBMCs from the stem cell graft donor, taken from the stem cell graft. The receptor source for this set is a human donor who donated a stem cell graft to a child with acute myeloid leukemia.

V usage is TRBV29-1 and J usage is TRBJ2-3; D is ambiguous. In germline, CDR1 is SQVTM, CDR2 ANQGSEA. The CDR3 contains 13 residues. The V and J ends lost 3 bases and 5 bases respectively, with 12 bases between them. CDR3 nucleotides: TGCAGCGTTGAGGGGTATCCCCTAGATACGCAGTATTTT. Its protein is CSVEGYPLDTQYF.

The table lists this clonotype with many counts. The V call is TRBV24-1, the J call TRBJ2-7; 7 bases agree with TRBD1. Germline-derived CDR1 and CDR2 are KGHDR and SFDVKD. The CDR3 length is 14 residues. V lost 9 bases and J lost 6; bases outside the gene matches: 13. DNA of the CDR3: TGTGCCACCCAAGGTACAGGGGAAATGGGCGAGCAGTACTTC. As protein: CATQGTGEMGEQYF.

This clonotype was seen repeatedly, ten times or more. This chain connects TRBV12-3 or TRBV12-4 to TRBJ2-5; tentative D call: TRBD2 (6 bases). CDR3 length: 13 residues. Trimming shortened V by 4 bases and J by 4 bases, and 10 bases separated the two germline ends. CDR3 nucleotide sequence: TGTGCCAGCAGTTATGGAGGGGCAGAGACCCAGTACTTC. This sequence encodes CASSYGGAETQYF.

The chain links TRBV4-3 to TRBJ2-5, with TRBD2 identical over 8 bases. CDR1 and CDR2 (germline): LGHNA, YSLEER. The J segment lost 3 bases and the V segment lost 9 bases, leaving 9 bases of the junction unmatched. This CDR3 is 14 amino acids long. DNA of the CDR3: TGCGCCAGGGGACCGGGACTAGAAAAAGAGACCCAGTACTTC. Its translation is CARGPGLEKETQYF.

This clonotype was recorded at least ten times. This chain joins TRBV20-1 and TRBJ1-6; maybe TRBD1 (5 bases). V was clipped by 2 bases and J by 0 bases, with 11 bases between them. CDR1 and CDR2 (germline): DFQATT, SNEGSKA (reference sequence). The CDR3 contains 16 residues. The CDR3 protein is CSARPGSSSYNSPLHF. The CDR3 coding sequence is TGCAGTGCTAGACCAGGGTCTAGCTCCTATAATTCACCCCTCCACTTT.

The rearrangement links TRBV5-1 to TRBJ2-7; D is possibly TRBD1 (6 bases). Germline assignment: CDR1 SGHRS and CDR2 YFSETQ. V shed 4 bases and J shed 1 base, with 15 bases lying between them. The CDR3 extends over 15 amino acids. The CDR3 sequence: CASSPTDSTSYEQYF. The CDR3 DNA reads as TGCGCCAGCAGCCCGACGGACAGTACATCCTACGAGCAGTACTTC.

This clonotype has just a few counts. CDR3 loop: CASSEQGVYPYNEQFF. CDR3 sequence (DNA): TGTGCCAGCAGTGAACAGGGGGTATATCCCTACAATGAGCAGTTCTTC. The chain combines TRBV6-1 with TRBJ2-1; TRBD1 matches 7 bases. This CDR3 region has 16 residues. V was pared by 2 bases and J by 2 bases, with 6 bases of the junction left unmatched. In germline, CDR1 is MNHNS, CDR2 SASEGT.

This clonotype was detected ten times or more. CDR3 sequence reads: CSAHLIIWTSANNEQFF. Written as DNA, the CDR3 is TGCAGTGCTCATTTGATAATATGGACTAGCGCTAACAATGAGCAGTTCTTC. The chain has TRBV20-1 and TRBJ2-1; 9 positions match TRBD2. Germline lookup yields CDR1 DFQATT and CDR2 SNEGSKA (reference sequence). The CDR3 is made up of 17 amino acids. With 5 bases clipped from V and 5 bases from J, the junction kept 16 bases outside the gene matches.

The chain is built from TRBV7-2 and TRBJ1-1, with 7 bases fitting TRBD1. The CDR3 is 15 amino acids. V gave up 5 bases and J gave up 4 bases; unmatched junction bases: 10. Germline V gives CDR1 SGHTA, CDR2 FQGNSA. CDR3 loop: CASSLTGKGSTEAFF. CDR3 DNA sequence: TGTGCCAGCAGCCTGACAGGGAAAGGGTCCACTGAAGCTTTCTTT.

This clonotype was seen many times. V gene TRBV29-1 combines with J gene TRBJ2-5; 11 nucleotides line up with TRBD2. Germline lookup yields CDR1 SQVTM and CDR2 ANQGSEA. Unmatched junction bases numbered 7, after V lost 6 bases and J lost 4 bases. This CDR3 is 14 amino acids long. CDR3 loop: CSVDATSGRETQYF. The CDR3 DNA reads TGCAGCGTGGACGCTACTAGCGGGAGAGAGACCCAGTACTTC.

This clonotype was detected a few times. The chain carries TRBV20-1 and TRBJ2-7; TRBD2 matches 10 bases. The length of the CDR3 is 17 residues. Germline loops: CDR1 DFQATT, CDR2 SNEGSKA (reference sequence). With 0 bases clipped from V and 5 bases from J, the junction kept 13 bases outside the gene matches. The CDR3 DNA follows: TGCAGTGCTAGAGATTACCTAAGCGGGAGGGCCGTAAACGAGCAGTACTTC. This codes for CSARDYLSGRAVNEQYF.

The genes are TRBV12-3 or TRBV12-4 and TRBJ1-1; weak D call: TRBD1 (5 bases). This CDR3 contains 15 residues. V gave up 6 bases and J gave up 4 bases, with 18 bases separating them. The CDR3 spells CASSPSPGSGTEAFF. CDR3 in DNA: TGTGCCAGCAGCCCCTCGCCAGGGTCTGGCACTGAAGCTTTCTTT.

The sample holds a few counts of this clonotype. The rearrangement uses TRBV7-9 and TRBJ2-1, with a possible D match to TRBD1 (5 bases). Trimming left V 3 bases short and J 6 bases short, with 9 bases between. Germline CDR1 SEHNR, CDR2 FQNEAQ (reference sequence). The CDR3 totals 13 residues. DNA for the CDR3: TGTGCCAGCAGCTTCTCAGACAGCAATGAGCAGTTCTTC. As protein: CASSFSDSNEQFF.

The chain combines TRBV7-2 with TRBJ2-3; TRBD1 might be the D (6 bases). V gave up 5 bases and J gave up 4 bases, with 16 bases separating them. Germline CDR1 and CDR2: SGHTA and FQGNSA. The CDR3 sequence is 15 residues long. CDR3 loop: CASSLASGTSDTQYF. CDR3 nucleotides: TGTGCCAGCAGCCTGGCTTCGGGGACATCAGATACGCAGTATTTT.

There are a few counts of this clonotype. V usage is TRBV20-1 and J usage is TRBJ1-5, with D tentatively TRBD1 (5 bases). V gave up 3 bases and J gave up 1 base, with 7 bases separating them. This CDR3 region has 13 residues. CDR1 DFQATT and CDR2 SNEGSKA come from the germline V gene (reference sequence). CDR3 amino acids: CSASRVSNQPQHF. CDR3 nucleotide sequence: TGCAGTGCTAGCAGGGTGAGCAATCAGCCCCAGCATTTT.

Comment on this clonotype: Given a much more abundant clone one base away, this may be a read error. The chain recombines TRBV20-1 with TRBJ2-5; D gene uncertain. CDR1 DFQATT and CDR2 SNEGSKA come from the germline V gene (reference sequence). The length of the CDR3 is 11 residues. Trimming took off 5 bases at V and 2 bases at J, with 6 bases between the two ends. Here the CDR3 DNA reads TGCAGTGCTTCCGTACAAGAGACCCAGTACTTC. The encoded protein is CSASVQETQYF.

This clonotype occurred many times. The chain joins TRBV27 to TRBJ2-1; D is undetermined. The germline gives CDR1 MNHEY, CDR2 SMNVEV (reference sequence). V lost 0 bases to trimming and J lost 8 bases, with 11 bases between them. This CDR3 has 14 residues. The DNA of the CDR3 is TGTGCCAGCAGTTTATCCTATTCCGCGGATGAGCAGTTCTTC. It codes for CASSLSYSADEQFF.

Only a few counts were recorded for this clonotype. The CDR3 sequence is CASSLGAKGTGGFKNIQYF. CDR3 nucleotide sequence: TGTGCCAGCAGCTTAGGAGCCAAGGGGACAGGGGGCTTCAAAAACATTCAGTACTTC. The gene calls are TRBV7-6 and TRBJ2-4, with 12 bases matching TRBD1. This CDR3 comprises 19 residues. After removal of 1 base from V and 3 bases from J, the junction contained 10 bases not matched to a gene. CDR1 SGHVS and CDR2 FNYEAQ come from the germline V gene.

This clonotype has just a few counts. This sequence joins TRBV12-3 or TRBV12-4 and TRBJ2-1; tentatively, D is TRBD1 (5 bases). Trimming left V 4 bases short and J 0 bases short, with 7 bases between. CDR3 size: 14 residues. The CDR3 loop reads CASSWGPSYNEQFF. The CDR3 DNA sequence: TGTGCCAGCAGTTGGGGCCCCTCCTACAATGAGCAGTTCTTC.

The CDR3 loop is CASSLGLGLYNEQFF. The CDR3 DNA sequence: TGTGCCAGCAGCCTGGGACTAGGACTCTACAATGAGCAGTTCTTC. The chain has TRBV7-2 and TRBJ2-1; 8 nucleotides agree with TRBD2. The V gene end was trimmed by 5 bases and the J gene end by 3 bases; junction bases not matched to a gene: 6. Germline-derived CDR1 and CDR2 are SGHTA and FQGNSA. The CDR3 totals 15 residues.